This TCR beta chain was identified during a study of cytomegalovirus exposure and HLA in healthy donors. Details on this clone: Its target is not known.

Findings and limits, study-wide: The study recorded about 160 TCR beta chains that were cytomegalovirus-associated. Per a prior analysis, the majority of TCR beta V segments were productive roughly 90% or roughly 30% of the time. Later on, a genetic analysis was performed. It linked a missense variant in DCLRE1C with V- and J-gene trimming of TCR beta. A further, later analysis showed that HLA-associated TCR beta chains (compared with equally common others) were more clonally expanded.

CDR1 MNHEY and CDR2 SMNVEV come from the germline V gene (reference sequence). The CDR3 consists of 10 residues. PCR amplification relied on 60 Vbeta primers (plus 13 Jbeta primers). Here immunoSEQ multiplex PCR was the method, and the copy in TCRdb shows in-frame clones only, minus some. This sample yields just over 200,000 clones, of which 80% to 85% are seen a single time; about 3% belongs to the top ten. This receptor was identified in a middle-aged woman in good health and CMV-seronegative. The specimen sequenced was PBMCs. The J gene is TRBJ2-5, the V gene TRBV27; D unclear. The tail of the sequence fits TRBJ2-7 better, so the J call may be wrong. CDR3 sequence reads: CASNFPEQYF. Written as DNA, the CDR3 is TGTGCCAGCAATTTCCCCGAGCAGTACTTC.